This T cell receptor (beta chain) was documented in a study of Graves' ophthalmopathy and Graves' hyperthyroidism. Study-wide findings and caveats: At about 69% sensitivity and 72.22% specificity, the model predicted progression of the ophthalmopathy. From stable hyperthyroidism, ophthalmopathy was separated by a 13-signature model with about 88% sensitivity and 75% to 84% specificity.

For repertoire sequencing, the TCR beta CDR3 regions were amplified from RNA transcripts. Second-round multiplex PCR came after a first-round RT-PCR that employed HTBI primers. Using its own MiXCR run on the multiplex PCR reads, TCRdb lists one record per CDR3 protein. The repertoire consists of 200,000 to 250,000 distinct CDR3 sequences, with around 28% occurring once and the leading ten covering about 9.1%. Germline CDR1 ENHRY, CDR2 SYGVKD. The CDR3 length is 15 residues. V was pared by 4 bases and J by 1 base, with 5 bases of the junction left unmatched. This clonotype was counted ten times or more. Its target is unknown. Reliance was placed on clinical symptoms, serum thyroxine, TRAb, thyroid ultrasound and orbital computed tomography for diagnosis.

The TCR sequence derives from a man between 45 and 60 years old with Graves' ophthalmopathy. Sequenced sample: peripheral blood. The rearrangement uses TRBV10-3 and TRBJ2-7; 9 bases fit TRBD1. The CDR3 coding sequence is TGTGCCATCAGTGGCGAGGGACAGGGTTCCTACGAGCAGTACTTC. As protein: CAISGEGQGSYEQYF.